This T cell receptor beta chain was identified during a study of shared clonotypes between healthy human individuals. Across the study: Donor ages ranged 18 to 49 years: a couple of women, a few men.

This clone occurred a few times. Its antigen is still unknown. Overall study findings and caveats: It was the few donors that limited the genetic and exposure-history diversity represented.

Libraries were prepared by immunoSEQ multiplex PCR; TCRdb keeps only in-frame clonotypes and omits some of them. This table has fewer than 600,000 clones, around 81% appearing once. The healthy adult donors were HIV-negative and reported no recent acute infections or vaccinations. Trimming left V 6 bases short and J 7 bases short, with 11 bases between. This CDR3 is 12 amino acids long. CDR1 MDHEN and CDR2 SYDVKM come from the germline V gene. The source is a woman aged 40 to 50 in good health. Some clones in this sample may be carry-over from other donors' samples. The sequenced sample was PBMCs. This rearrangement joins TRBV28 to TRBJ2-3, with D uncertain. CDR3 bases: TGTGCCAGCAGCGCCGGACGGAATACGCAGTATTTT. Protein product: CASSAGRNTQYF.